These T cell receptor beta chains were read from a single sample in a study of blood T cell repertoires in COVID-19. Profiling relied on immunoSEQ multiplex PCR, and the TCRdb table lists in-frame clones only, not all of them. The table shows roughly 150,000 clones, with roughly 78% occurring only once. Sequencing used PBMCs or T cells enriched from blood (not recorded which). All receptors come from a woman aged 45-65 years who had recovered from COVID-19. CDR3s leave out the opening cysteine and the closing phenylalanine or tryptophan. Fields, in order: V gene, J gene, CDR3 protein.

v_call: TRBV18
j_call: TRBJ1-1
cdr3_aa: ASSPTGDTEAF

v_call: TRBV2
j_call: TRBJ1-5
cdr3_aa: ASSEVGQVVPQPQH

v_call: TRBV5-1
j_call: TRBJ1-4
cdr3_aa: ASSLMGGKVEKLF

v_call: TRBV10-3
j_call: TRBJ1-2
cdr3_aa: ASDGTGNYGYT

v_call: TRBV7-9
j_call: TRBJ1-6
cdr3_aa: ASSSYGTGAYNSPLH

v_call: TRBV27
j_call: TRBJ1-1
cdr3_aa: ASSTGQAQGWGEAF

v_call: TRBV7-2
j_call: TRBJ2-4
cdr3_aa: ASSLKTGPNIQY

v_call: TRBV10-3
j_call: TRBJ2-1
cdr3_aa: AISRTGDINNEQF

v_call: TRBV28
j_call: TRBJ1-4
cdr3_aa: ASSSRLTDRVGEKLF

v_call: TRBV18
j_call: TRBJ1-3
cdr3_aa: ASLRPDRNTIY

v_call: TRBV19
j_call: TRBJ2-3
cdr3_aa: ASTPSGGTDTQY

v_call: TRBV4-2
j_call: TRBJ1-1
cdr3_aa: ASSRQGYGTEAF

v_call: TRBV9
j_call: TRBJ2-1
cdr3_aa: ASSVVSGGYNEQF

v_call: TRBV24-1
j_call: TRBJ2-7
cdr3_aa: ATKAGETYEQY

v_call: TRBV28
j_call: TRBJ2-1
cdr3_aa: ASTPPGQSPPSEQF

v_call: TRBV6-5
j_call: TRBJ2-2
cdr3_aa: ASTTSAGSTGELF

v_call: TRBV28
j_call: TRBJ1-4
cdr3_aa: ASSPGTGKEKLF

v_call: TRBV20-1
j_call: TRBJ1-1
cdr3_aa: SASYVGQANTEAF

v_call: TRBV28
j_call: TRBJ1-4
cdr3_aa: ASSPEVGTGTEKLF

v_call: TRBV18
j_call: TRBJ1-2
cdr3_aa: ASSLNGANYGYT

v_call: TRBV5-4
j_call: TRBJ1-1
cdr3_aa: ASGTARDMNTEAF

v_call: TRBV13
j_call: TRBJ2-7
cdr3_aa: ASSRTSGGFSSYEQY

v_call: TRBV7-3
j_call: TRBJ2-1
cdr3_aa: ASSRHSGEQF

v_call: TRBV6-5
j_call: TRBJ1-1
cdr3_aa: ASSYPGTGGSEAF

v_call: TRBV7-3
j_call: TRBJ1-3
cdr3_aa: ASSLGSSGNTIY

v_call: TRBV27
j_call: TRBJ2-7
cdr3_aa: ASSLSGGGLYEQY

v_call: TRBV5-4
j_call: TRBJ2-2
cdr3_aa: ASSSHSGGATGELF

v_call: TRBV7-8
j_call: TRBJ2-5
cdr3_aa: ASSPRLAQETQY

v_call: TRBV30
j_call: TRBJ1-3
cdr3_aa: AWSPGFSGNTIY

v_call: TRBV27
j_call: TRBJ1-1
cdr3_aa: ASNSRTGNTEAF

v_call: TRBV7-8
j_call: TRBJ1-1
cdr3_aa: ASSSQENTEAF

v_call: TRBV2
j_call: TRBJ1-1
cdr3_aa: ASTGQGVVNTEAF

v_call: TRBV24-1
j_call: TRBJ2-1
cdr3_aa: ATRRSSGGGEQF

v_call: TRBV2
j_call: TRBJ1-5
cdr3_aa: ASRTGGNQPQH

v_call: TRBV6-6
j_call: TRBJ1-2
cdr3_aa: ASSNRQGADGYT

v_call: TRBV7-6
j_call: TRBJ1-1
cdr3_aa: ASSVSPGQNTEAF

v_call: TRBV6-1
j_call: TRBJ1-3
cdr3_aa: ASSELYGHSSGNTIY

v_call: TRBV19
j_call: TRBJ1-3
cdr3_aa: ASSTSFGSGNTIY

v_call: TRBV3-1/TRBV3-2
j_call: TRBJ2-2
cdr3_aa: ASSLPGQGPPGELF

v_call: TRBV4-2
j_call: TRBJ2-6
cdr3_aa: ASSQDGASGANVLT

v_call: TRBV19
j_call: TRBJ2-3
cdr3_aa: ASSIGGHSTDTQY

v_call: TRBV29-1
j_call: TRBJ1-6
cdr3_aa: SVEQGANSPLH

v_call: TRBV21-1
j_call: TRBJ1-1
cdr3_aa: ASSKVGGGYRWNTEAF

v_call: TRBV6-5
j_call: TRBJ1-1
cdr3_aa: ASRSLTEAF

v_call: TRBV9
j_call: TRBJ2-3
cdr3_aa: ASSDQGSDTQY

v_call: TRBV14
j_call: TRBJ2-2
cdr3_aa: ASSPVGVGNTGELF

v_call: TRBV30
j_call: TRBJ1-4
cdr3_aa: AWSVGQTATNEKLF

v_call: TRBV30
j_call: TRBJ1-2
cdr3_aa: AWSSTVVGYGYT

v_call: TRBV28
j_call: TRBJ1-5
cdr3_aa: ASSLFSRGNQPQH

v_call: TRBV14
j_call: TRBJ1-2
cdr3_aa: ASSQGATFYGYT

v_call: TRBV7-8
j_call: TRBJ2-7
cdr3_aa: ASSLVGRGSIGEQY

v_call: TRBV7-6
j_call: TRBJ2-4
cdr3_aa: ASSAGAGTGENIQY

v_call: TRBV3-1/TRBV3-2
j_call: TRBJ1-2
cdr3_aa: ASSQEGRGEGYGYT

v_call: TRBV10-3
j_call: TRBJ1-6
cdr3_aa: AIRPGQSYNSPLH